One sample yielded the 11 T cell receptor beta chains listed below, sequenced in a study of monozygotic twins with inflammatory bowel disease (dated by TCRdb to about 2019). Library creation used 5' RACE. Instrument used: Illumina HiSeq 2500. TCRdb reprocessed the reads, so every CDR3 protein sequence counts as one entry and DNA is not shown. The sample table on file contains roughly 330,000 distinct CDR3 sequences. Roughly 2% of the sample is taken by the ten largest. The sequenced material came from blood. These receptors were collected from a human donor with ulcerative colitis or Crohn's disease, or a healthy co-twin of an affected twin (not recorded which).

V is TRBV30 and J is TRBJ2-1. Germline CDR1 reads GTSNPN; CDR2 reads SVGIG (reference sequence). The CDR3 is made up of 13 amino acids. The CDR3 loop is CAWSVRDYNEQFF.

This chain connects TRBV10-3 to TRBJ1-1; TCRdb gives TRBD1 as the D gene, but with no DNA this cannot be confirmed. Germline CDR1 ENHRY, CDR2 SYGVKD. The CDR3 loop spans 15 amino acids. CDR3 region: CAIRDGTGWNTEAFF.

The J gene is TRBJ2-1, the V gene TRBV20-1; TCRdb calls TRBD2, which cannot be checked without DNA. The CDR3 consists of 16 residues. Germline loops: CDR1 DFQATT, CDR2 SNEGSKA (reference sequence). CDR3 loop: CSAHYPRTSTYNEQFF.

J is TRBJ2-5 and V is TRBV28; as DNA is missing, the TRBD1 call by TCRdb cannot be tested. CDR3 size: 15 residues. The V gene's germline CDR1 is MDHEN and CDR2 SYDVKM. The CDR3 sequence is CASSTLAGGKETQYF.

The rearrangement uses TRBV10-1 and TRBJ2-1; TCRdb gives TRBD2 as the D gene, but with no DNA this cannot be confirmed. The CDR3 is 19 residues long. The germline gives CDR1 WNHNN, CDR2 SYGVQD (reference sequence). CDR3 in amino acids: CASISGPGLAGGPHNEQFF.

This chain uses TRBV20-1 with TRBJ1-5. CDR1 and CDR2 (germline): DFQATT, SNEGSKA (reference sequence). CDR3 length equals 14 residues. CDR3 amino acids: CSASVGGPNQPQHF.

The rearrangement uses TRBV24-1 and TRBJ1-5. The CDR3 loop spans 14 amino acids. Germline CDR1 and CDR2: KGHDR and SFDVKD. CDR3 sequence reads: CATSDHTRNQPQHF.

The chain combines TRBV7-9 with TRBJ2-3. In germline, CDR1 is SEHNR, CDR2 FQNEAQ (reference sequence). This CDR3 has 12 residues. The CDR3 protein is CASSFVGDTQYF.

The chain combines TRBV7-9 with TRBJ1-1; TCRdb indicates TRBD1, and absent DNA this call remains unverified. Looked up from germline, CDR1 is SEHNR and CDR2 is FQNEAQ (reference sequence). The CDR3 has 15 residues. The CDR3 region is CASSLVAGGGTEAFF.

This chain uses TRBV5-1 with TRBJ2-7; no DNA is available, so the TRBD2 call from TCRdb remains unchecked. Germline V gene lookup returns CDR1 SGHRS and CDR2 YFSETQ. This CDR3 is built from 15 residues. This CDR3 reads CASSFTSGSFDEQYF. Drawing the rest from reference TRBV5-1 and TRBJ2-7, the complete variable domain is KAGVTQTPRYLIKTRGQQVTLSCSPISGHRSVSWYQQTPGQGLQFLFEYFSETQRNKGNFPGRFSGRQFSNSRSEMNVSTLELGDSALYLCASSFTSGSFDEQYFGPGTRLTVT.

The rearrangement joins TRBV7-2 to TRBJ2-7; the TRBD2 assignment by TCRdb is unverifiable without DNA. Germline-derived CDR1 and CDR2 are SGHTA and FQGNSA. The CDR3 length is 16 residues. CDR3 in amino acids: CASSPNGRKSSYEQYF.